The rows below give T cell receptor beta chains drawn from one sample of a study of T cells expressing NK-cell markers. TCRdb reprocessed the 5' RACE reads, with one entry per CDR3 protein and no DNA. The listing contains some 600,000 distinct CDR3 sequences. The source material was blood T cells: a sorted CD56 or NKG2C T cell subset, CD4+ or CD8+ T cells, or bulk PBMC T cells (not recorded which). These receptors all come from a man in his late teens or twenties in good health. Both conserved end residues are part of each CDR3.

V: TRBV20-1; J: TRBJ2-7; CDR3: CSARIGGPDFYEQYF
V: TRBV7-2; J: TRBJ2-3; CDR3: CASSPRDTDTQYF
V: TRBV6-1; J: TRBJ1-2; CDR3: CASSRGTEFNYGYTF
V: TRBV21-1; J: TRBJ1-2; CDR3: CASSNGRKNYGYTF
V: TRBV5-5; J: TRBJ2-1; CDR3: CASSLDREAPRRNEQFF
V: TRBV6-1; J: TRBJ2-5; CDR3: CASRLWDPQETQYF
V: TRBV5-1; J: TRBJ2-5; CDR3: CASSLGPDLRETQYF
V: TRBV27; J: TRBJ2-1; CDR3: CASSQVPPRGEQFF
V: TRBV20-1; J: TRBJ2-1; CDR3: CSARELAGDSYNEQFF
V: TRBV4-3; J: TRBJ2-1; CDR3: CASSQGRASGYNEQFF
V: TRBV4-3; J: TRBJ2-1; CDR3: CASSQDPLALYNEQFF
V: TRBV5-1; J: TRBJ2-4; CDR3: CASSATGQGLSGNIQYF
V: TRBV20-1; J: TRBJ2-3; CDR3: CSGAVAGVTDTQYF
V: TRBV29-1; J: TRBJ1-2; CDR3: CSVAENTYGYTF
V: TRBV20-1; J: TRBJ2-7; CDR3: CSAPPSLTAYEQYF
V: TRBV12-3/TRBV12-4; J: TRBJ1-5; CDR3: CASSGDRNQPQHF
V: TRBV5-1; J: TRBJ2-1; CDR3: CASSLVTPGSGTDNEQFF
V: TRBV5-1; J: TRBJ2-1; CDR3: CASSSFPGQGKDNEQFF
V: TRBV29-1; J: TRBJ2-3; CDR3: CSVEFGMGPDTQYF
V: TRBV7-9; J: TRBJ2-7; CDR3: CASSPSRAPSYEQYF
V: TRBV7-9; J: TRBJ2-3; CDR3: CASSSGQPKRATDTQYF
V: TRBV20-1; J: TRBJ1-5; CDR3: CSANEWDNQPQHF
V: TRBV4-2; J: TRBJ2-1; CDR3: CASSQDRAGGRNEQFF
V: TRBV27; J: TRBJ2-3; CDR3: CASIPSGVAGGMTDTQYF
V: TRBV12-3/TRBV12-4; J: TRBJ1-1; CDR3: CASRLLGGGRAFF
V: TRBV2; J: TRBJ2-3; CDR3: CASSRDRSTDTQYF
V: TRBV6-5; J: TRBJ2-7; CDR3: CASSYALGYEQYF
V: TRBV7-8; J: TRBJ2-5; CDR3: CASSPQGNGETQYF